This T cell receptor beta chain was identified during a study of PD-L1 blockade in urothelial cancer. Study details: T cells numbered a median of about 140,000 in the blood samples. Overall study results and limits: Stronger expansion of tumor-associated clones in blood at 3 weeks distinguished durable-benefit patients.

Regarding time point: pretreatment peripheral blood. Produced via immunoSEQ multiplex PCR; TCRdb's table is partial and in-frame only. The table records about 72,000 clones, about 90% of them present only once. Comments on this clone: The antigen remains unidentified.

The ends were cut back, 8 bases at V and 0 bases at J, with 3 bases in the middle. The CDR3 totals 11 residues. Germline V CDR1 and CDR2: WSHSY, SAAADI. The sequences come from PBMCs, collected around atezolizumab (anti-PD-L1) treatment. The gene calls are TRBV10-2 and TRBJ2-3; the D is unclear. This clonotype originated in a man aged 55 to 69 with urothelial cancer. CDR3: CASSSTDTQYF. CDR3 nucleotide sequence: TGCGCCAGCTCTAGCACAGATACGCAGTATTTT.